This T cell receptor (beta chain) originates from a study of shared clonotypes between healthy human individuals. The authors distributed each subset's genomic DNA evenly over several immunoSEQ plates. Only in-frame clones appear in the TCRdb table, and some are missing; sequencing was by immunoSEQ multiplex PCR. The table includes a few million clones, approximately 95% detected once. The V end was cut by 4 bases, the J end by 2 bases, with 12 bases between. The CDR3 is 15 amino acids. From germline, CDR1 is MDHEN and CDR2 SYDVKM. The chain employs TRBV28 and TRBJ1-3; unclear D gene. Specimen: naive CD4+ T cells from PBMCs. Subset denoted: CD45RA+ positively selected. The TCR was taken from a man aged 18 to 35 in good health. Some clones in this sample may be carry-over from other donors' samples. The CDR3, as DNA: TGTGCCAGCAGTTCCGGGTGGGTCACTGGAAACACCATATATTTT. Translating it yields CASSSGWVTGNTIYF.